Below, 8 T cell receptor beta chains from the same sample are listed, as sequenced in a study of regulatory T cells in long-lasting Graves disease. Assembly of TCR beta libraries relied on iRepertoire HTBI primers together with Arm-PCR of CDR3 regions. Via MiXCR, TCRdb re-called the multiplex PCR reads, giving one row per CDR3 protein. The sample carries 400,000 to 550,000 distinct CDR3 sequences, about 15% recorded once. Time point of the sample: newly diagnosed GD, antithyroid drugs for less than 3 months. PBMC-extracted RNA yielded the TCR library. The data were also submitted as part of a second study, on T cells in Graves' hyperthyroidism and ophthalmopathy.

The sample was peripheral blood mononuclear cells (PBMCs), taken at new diagnosis, from a patient treated with antithyroid drugs. These receptors were taken from a woman between 25 and 40 years old with Graves disease.

This clonotype was detected ten times or more. The rearrangement links TRBV7-3 to TRBJ2-1, with a weak D call TRBD2 (5 bases). The CDR3 runs to 11 residues. Germline CDR1 reads SGHTA; CDR2 reads FQGTGA. The V gene lost 5 bases and the J gene lost 12 bases, with 11 bases spanning the gap. The CDR3, as DNA: TGTGCCAGCAGCCCGGGGTCGGTGCAGTTCTTC. Translating gives CASSPGSVQFF.

This clonotype was picked up many times. The genes are TRBV11-1 and TRBJ2-7; 12 bases are shared with TRBD2. The V gene end was trimmed by 5 bases and the J gene end by 0 bases; junction bases not matched to a gene: 17. The CDR3 is 20 amino acids. Per germline, CDR1 SGHAT and CDR2 FQDESV (reference sequence). The CDR3 DNA sequence: TGTGCCAGCAGCCCGACCATACCGATGACTAGCGGGAGTAGCTCCTACGAGCAGTACTTC. Translated, it gives CASSPTIPMTSGSSSYEQYF.

This clonotype was seen repeatedly, ten times or more. The V and J genes are TRBV3-1 and TRBJ1-5, with 7 bases fitting TRBD1. V shed 5 bases, J shed 4 bases, and the junction held 5 bases outside the gene matches. This CDR3 is 14 amino acids long. Germline V lookup: CDR1 LGHDT, CDR2 YNNKEL (reference sequence). As DNA, the CDR3 is TGTGCCAGCAGCAGGGACAGTACAAATCAGCCCCAGCATTTT. Its protein is CASSRDSTNQPQHF. Supplemented by reference TRBV3-1 and TRBJ1-5, the full variable domain reads DTAVSQTPKYLVTQMGNDKSIKCEQNLGHDTMYWYKQDSKKFLKIMFSYNNKELIINETVPNRFSPKSPDKAHLNLHINSLELGDSAVYFCASSRDSTNQPQHFGDGTRLSIL.

The chain recombines TRBV29-1 with TRBJ1-1, with TRBD1 as a possible D gene (5 bases). The CDR3 runs 12 residues. Germline V gives CDR1 SQVTM, CDR2 ANQGSEA. V was pared by 2 bases and J by 4 bases, with 8 bases between. CDR3 residues: CSVEWGFTEAFF. CDR3 DNA: TGCAGCGTTGAATGGGGGTTCACTGAAGCTTTCTTT.

A word on this clonotype: A much larger clone lies a single base off, so this may be a read error. The chain carries TRBV20-1 and TRBJ2-3; TRBD2 agrees at 9 bases. The germline V gene encodes CDR1 DFQATT and CDR2 SNEGSKA (reference sequence). CDR3 size: 19 residues. CDR3 nucleotides: TGCAGTTCCGCGCGACAGGGCTACAGACTAGCGGAATTCACAGATACGCTGTATTTT. It yields the protein CSSARQGYRLAEFTDTLYF.

This clonotype occurred many times. The V and J genes are TRBV7-6 and TRBJ2-1; D uncertain. Per the germline V gene, CDR1 is SGHVS and CDR2 is FNYEAQ. The CDR3 runs 11 residues. Trimming took 3 bases from V and 9 from J, leaving 6 bases between them. The CDR3 spells CASSLHTEQFF. The CDR3 DNA sequence: TGTGCCAGCAGCTTGCACACTGAGCAGTTCTTC.

The chain is built from TRBV6-1 and TRBJ2-7, with a possible D match to TRBD1 (6 bases). V was shortened by 6 bases and J by 2 bases, with 17 bases between the two germline ends. Germline V lookup: CDR1 MNHNS, CDR2 SASEGT. This CDR3 has 15 amino acids. In nucleotides, the CDR3 is TGTGCCAGCAGGCCCCCCCGGGACAAAACCTACGAGCAGTACTTC. This sequence encodes CASRPPRDKTYEQYF.

This clonotype was seen more than once but under ten times. The genes are TRBV7-9 and TRBJ2-2; D not resolved. The CDR3 loop spans 14 amino acids. Looked up from germline, CDR1 is SEHNR and CDR2 is FQNEAQ (reference sequence). V was shortened by 2 bases and J by 6 bases, with 10 bases between the two germline ends. CDR3 residues: CASSLPGLAGELFF. The CDR3 nucleotides read TGTGCCAGCAGCTTACCGGGTTTGGCCGGGGAGCTGTTTTTT.